This T cell receptor beta chain was observed in a study of radiation and T cells in renal cell carcinoma. In this sample, this clone turned up once. As yet, its antigen is unknown. Germline CDR1 SGHAT, CDR2 FQNNGV. This CDR3 region has 14 residues. Trimming shortened V by 1 base and J by 5 bases, and 11 bases separated the two germline ends. Findings and caveats of the study: From baseline, blood top tumor clonotypes peaked at 2 weeks post-radiation. Without pretreatment biopsies, baseline tumor clonotype presence was undetermined.

Documented time point: baseline pretreatment blood. Indicated treatment: 15 Gy SBRT to primary tumor, nephrectomy 4 weeks later. Clones were sequenced by immunoSEQ multiplex PCR, and TCRdb holds only the in-frame ones, with some missing. The sample includes about 49,000 clones, around 83% of them seen just once. The chain carries TRBV11-2 and TRBJ1-1, with D maybe TRBD1 (5 bases). Sequencing was performed on blood, taken from a patient whose treatment included radiotherapy and nephrectomy. This receptor was identified in a woman between 65 and 79 years old with renal cell carcinoma. Here the CDR3 DNA reads TGTGCCAGCAGCTTAGGGAGACAGTGGACTGAAGCTTTCTTT. Amino acids: CASSLGRQWTEAFF.